A single T cell receptor beta chain is shown here with its context. This entry comes from a study of blood T cell repertoires in COVID-19. About the research overall: PBMCs, B-cell-depleted T cells, or T cells were the source of the cDNA or gDNA that made up the material.

The method was immunoSEQ multiplex PCR; TCRdb's version includes in-frame clones alone and lacks a portion of them. The table records tens of thousands of clones, approximately 89% of them present only once. There are 13 residues in the CDR3. Germline CDR1 is SGDLS and CDR2 is YYNGEE. Trimming left V 9 bases short and J 8 bases short, with 20 bases between. This TCR was recovered from a man in his fifties with acute or convalescent COVID-19. The sequencing sample was made of peripheral blood. The chain has TRBV9 and TRBJ1-2, with D perhaps TRBD1 (5 bases). The CDR3 DNA reads as TGTGCCATCTGTACTTCAGGGTCTGAGGGCTACACCTTC. As protein: CAICTSGSEGYTF.